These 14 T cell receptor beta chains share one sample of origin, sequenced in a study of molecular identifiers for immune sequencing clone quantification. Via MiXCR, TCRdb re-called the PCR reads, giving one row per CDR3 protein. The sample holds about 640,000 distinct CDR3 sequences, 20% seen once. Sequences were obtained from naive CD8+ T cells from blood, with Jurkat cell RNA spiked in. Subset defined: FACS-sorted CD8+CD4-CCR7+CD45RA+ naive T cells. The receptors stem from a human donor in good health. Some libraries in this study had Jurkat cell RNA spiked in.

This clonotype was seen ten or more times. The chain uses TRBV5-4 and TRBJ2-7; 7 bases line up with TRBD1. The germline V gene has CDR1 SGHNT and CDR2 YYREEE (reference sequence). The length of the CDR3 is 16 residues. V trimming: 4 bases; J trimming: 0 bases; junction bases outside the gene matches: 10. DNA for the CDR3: TGTGCCAGCAGCCATAGGACAGGCATGAGCTCCTACGAGCAGTACTTC. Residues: CASSHRTGMSSYEQYF.

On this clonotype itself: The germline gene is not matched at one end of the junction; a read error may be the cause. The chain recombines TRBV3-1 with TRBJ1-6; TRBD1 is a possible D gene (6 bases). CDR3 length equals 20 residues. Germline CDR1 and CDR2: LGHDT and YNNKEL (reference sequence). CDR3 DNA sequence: TGTGCCAGCAGCCAAGATATCGCAGGGGACGCCCTCTCCTATAATTCACCCCTCCGCTTT. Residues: CASSQDIAGDALSYNSPLRF.

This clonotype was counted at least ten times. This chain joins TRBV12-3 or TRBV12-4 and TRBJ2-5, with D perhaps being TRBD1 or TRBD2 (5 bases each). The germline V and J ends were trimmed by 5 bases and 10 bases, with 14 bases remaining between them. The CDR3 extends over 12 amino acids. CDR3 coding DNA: TGTGCCAGCAGTCCCGAGGGGACCCTCCAGTACTTC. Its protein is CASSPEGTLQYF.

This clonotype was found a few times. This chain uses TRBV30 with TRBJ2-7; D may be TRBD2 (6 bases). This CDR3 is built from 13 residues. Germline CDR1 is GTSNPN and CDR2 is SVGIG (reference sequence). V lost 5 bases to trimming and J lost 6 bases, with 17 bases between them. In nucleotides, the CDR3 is TGTGCCTGGGGCTCCCCACTAGCTTCCGAGCAGTACTTC. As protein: CAWGSPLASEQYF.

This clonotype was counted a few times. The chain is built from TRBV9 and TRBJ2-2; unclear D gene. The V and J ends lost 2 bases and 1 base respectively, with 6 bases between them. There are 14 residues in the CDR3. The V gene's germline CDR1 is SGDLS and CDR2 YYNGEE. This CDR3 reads CASSVGKNTGELFF. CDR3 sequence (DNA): TGTGCCAGCAGCGTGGGGAAGAACACCGGGGAGCTGTTTTTT.

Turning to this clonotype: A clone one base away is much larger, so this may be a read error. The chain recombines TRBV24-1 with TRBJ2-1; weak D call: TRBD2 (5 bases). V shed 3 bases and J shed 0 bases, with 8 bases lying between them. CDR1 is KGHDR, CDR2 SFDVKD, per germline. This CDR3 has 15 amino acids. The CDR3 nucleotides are TGTGCCACCAGTGATATGGAGGACTCCTACAATGAGCAGTTCTTC. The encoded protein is CATSDMEDSYNEQFF.

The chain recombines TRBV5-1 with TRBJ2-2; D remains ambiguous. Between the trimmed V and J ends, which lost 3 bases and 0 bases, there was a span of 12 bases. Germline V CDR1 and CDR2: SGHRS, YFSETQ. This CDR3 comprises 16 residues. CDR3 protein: CASSSPAEPNTGELFF. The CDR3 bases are TGCGCCAGCAGCTCGCCAGCAGAACCGAACACCGGGGAGCTGTTTTTT.

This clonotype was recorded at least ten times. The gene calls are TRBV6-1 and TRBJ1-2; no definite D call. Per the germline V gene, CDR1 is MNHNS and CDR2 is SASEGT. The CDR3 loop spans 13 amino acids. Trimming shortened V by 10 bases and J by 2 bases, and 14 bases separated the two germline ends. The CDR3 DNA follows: TGTGCCACCGATTGGGCCCAAAACTATGGCTACACCTTC. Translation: CATDWAQNYGYTF.

In DNA, the CDR3 is TGCAGTGCCCCGGGGATAGCGGGATACAATGAGCAGTTCTTC. Its translation is CSAPGIAGYNEQFF. The gene calls are TRBV20-1 and TRBJ2-1, with TRBD2 identical over 8 bases. Germline loops: CDR1 DFQATT, CDR2 SNEGSKA (reference sequence). V lost 6 bases, J lost 4 bases, and 8 bases stayed unmatched. The CDR3 spans 14 residues.

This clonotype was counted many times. The CDR3 nucleotides are TGTGCCAGCAGTCCCCGGACAGGGGGCGCACCCGGGGAGCTGTTTTTT. This encodes CASSPRTGGAPGELFF. V usage is TRBV28 and J usage is TRBJ2-2; TRBD1 agrees at 11 bases. CDR1 and CDR2 from the germline V gene are MDHEN and SYDVKM. V was pared by 5 bases and J by 6 bases, with 8 bases of the junction left unmatched. The length of the CDR3 is 16 residues.

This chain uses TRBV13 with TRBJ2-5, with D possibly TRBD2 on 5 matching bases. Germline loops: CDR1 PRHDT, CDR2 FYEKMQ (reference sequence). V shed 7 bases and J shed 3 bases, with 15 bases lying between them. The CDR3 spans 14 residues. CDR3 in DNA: TGTGCCAGCACCCCGGCCAACGGGGAAGAGACCCAGTACTTC. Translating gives CASTPANGEETQYF. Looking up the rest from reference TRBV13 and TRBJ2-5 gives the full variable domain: AAGVIQSPRHLIKEKRETATLKCYPIPRHDTVYWYQQGPGQDPQFLISFYEKMQSDKGSIPDRFSAQQFSDYHSELNMSSLELGDSALYFCASTPANGEETQYFGPGTRLLVL.

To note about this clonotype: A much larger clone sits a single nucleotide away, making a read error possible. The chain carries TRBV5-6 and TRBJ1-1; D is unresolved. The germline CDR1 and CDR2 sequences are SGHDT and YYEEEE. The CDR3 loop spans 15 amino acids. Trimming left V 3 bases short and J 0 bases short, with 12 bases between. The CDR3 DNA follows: TGTGCCAGCAGCTCGGAAGAGCTCATGAACACTGAAGCTTTCTTT. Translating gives CASSSEELMNTEAFF.

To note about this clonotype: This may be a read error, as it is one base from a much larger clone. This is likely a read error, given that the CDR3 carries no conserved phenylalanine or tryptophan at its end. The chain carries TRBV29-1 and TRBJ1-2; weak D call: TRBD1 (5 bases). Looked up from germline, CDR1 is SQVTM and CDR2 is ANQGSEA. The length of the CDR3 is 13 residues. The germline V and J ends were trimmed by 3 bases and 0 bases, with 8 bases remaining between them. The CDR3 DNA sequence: TGCAGCGTTGAGGACACGACTAACTATGGCTACACCATC. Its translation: CSVEDTTNYGYTI.

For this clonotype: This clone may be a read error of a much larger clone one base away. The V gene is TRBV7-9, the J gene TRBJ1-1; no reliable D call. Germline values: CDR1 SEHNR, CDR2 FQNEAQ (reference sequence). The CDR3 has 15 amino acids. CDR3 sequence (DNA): TGTGCCAGCAGCTTAGACCCCGGGCCCCGTTATGAAGCTTCCTTT. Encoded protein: CASSLDPGPRYEASF.